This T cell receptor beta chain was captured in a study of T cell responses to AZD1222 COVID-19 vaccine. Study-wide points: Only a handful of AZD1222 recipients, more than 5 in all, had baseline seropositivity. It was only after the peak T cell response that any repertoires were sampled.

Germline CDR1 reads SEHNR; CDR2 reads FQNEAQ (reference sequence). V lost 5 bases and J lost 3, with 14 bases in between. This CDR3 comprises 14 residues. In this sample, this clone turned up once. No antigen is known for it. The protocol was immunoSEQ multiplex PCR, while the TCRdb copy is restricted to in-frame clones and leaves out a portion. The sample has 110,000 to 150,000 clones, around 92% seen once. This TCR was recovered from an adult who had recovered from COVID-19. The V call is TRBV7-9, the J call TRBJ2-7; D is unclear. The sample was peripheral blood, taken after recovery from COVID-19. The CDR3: CASSPNPVGYEQYF. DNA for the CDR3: TGTGCCAGCAGCCCGAATCCCGTAGGCTACGAGCAGTACTTC.